This T cell receptor (beta chain) is from a study of CD8 T cells in Susac syndrome. The CDR3 has 14 amino acids. Germline assignment: CDR1 MDHEN and CDR2 SYDVKM. Deletions cut 3 bases from V and 1 base from J, with 9 bases between. It was with random hexamers that 0.5 to 1 ug RNA was reverse transcribed. MiXCR was run by TCRdb on the immunoSEQ multiplex PCR reads, yielding one entry per CDR3 protein. The data show roughly 130,000 distinct CDR3 sequences, 90% to 95% seen once. Sequencing of TCR beta, carried out with a high-throughput approach, was applied to CD8+ and CD4+ T cells from the blood. Healthy donors acted as controls, with matching for age and sex.

Sequenced material: CD4+ T cells from PBMCs. The chain recombines TRBV28 with TRBJ1-1; no firm D call. The origin of this receptor is a human donor in good health. CDR3 DNA: TGTGCCAGCAGTTTTGGGCCGAGGAACACTGAAGCTTTCTTT. Residues: CASSFGPRNTEAFF.